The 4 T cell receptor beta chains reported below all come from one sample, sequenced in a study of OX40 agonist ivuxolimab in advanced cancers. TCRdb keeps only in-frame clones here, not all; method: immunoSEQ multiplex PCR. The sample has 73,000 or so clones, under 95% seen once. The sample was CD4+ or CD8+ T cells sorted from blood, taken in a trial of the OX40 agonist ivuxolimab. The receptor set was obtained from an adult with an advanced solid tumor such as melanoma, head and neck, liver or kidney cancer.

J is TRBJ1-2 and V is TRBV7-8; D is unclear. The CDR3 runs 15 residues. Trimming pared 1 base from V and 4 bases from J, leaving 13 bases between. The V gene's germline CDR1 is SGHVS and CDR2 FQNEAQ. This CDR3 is CASSLGAGAAYGYTF. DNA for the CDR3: TGTGCCAGCAGCTTAGGGGCAGGTGCTGCCTATGGCTACACCTTC.

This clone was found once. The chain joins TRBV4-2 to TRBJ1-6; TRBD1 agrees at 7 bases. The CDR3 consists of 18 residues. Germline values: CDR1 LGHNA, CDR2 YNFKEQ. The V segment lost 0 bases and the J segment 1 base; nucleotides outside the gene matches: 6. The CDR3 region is CASSQDLRQGSYNSPLHF. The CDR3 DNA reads TGTGCCAGCAGCCAAGATCTGCGACAGGGTTCCTATAATTCACCCCTCCACTTT.

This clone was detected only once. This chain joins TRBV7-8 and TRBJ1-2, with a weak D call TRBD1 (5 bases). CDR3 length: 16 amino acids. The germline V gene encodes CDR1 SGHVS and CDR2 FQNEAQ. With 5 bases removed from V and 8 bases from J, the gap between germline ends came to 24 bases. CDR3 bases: TGTGCCAGCAGCCCATCAACCGGGACCCCGAGGAGGGGCTACACCTTC. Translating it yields CASSPSTGTPRRGYTF.

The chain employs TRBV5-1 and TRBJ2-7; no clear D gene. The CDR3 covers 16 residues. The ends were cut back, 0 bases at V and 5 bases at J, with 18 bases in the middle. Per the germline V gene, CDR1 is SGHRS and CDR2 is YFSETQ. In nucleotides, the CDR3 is TGCGCCAGCAGCTTGGAATGGGGATTGAACTTCCACGAGCAGTACTTC. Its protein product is CASSLEWGLNFHEQYF.